This TCR beta chain was identified in a study of cytomegalovirus exposure and HLA in healthy donors. PCR was performed using 60 Vbeta and 13 Jbeta primers. Data came from immunoSEQ multiplex PCR; TCRdb stores just in-frame clones and leaves some out. This sample has some 200,000 clones, with approximately 70% found just once. The V segment lost 6 bases and the J segment 2 bases; nucleotides outside the gene matches: 3. This CDR3 is 13 amino acids long. Germline loops: CDR1 MNHEY, CDR2 SVGAGI. Study-level results: As a later analysis showed, a missense DCLRE1C variant was linked to trimming of TCR beta V- and J-genes. Some public TCRs appeared in many individuals, while most sequences were rare.

As concerns this clone: No antigen is known for it.

This chain links TRBV6-5 with TRBJ2-5; 7 bases match TRBD1. The sequence was obtained from a middle-aged man in good health and CMV-seropositive. What was sequenced was PBMCs. The CDR3 protein is CASRLTGQETQYF. As DNA, the CDR3 is TGTGCCAGCAGATTGACAGGGCAAGAGACCCAGTACTTC.